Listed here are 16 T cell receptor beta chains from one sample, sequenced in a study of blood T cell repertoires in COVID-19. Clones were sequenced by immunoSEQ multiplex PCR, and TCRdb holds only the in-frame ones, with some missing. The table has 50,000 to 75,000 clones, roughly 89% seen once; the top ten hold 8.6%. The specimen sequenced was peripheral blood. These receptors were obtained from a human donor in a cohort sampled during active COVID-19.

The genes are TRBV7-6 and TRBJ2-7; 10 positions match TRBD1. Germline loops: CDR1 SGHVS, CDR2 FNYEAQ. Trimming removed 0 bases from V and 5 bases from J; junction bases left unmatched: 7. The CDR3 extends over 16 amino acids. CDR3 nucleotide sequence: TGTGCCAGCAGCTTAGCCTCCGGGACAGGGGTCGACGAGCAGTACTTC. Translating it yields CASSLASGTGVDEQYF.

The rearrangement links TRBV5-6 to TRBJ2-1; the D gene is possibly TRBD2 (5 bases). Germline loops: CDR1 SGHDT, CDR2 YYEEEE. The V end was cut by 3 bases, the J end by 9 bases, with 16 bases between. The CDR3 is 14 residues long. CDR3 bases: TGTGCCAGCAGCTCGCTGCCGGACTCCGGTGAGCAGTTCTTC. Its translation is CASSSLPDSGEQFF.

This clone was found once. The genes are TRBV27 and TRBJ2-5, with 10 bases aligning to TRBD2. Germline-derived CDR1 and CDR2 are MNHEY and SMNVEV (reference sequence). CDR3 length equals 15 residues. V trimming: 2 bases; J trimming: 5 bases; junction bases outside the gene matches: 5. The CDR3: CASSLIPSGSETQYF. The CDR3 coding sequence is TGTGCCAGCAGTTTAATACCTAGCGGGAGCGAGACCCAGTACTTC.

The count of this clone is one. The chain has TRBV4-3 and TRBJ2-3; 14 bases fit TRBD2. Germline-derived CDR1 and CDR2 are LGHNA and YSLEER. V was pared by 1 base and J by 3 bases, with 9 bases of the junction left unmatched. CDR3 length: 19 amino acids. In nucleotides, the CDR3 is TGCGCCAGCAGCCAAGGTTTGACTAGCGGGGGGGCCAAGACAGATACGCAGTATTTT. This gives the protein CASSQGLTSGGAKTDTQYF.

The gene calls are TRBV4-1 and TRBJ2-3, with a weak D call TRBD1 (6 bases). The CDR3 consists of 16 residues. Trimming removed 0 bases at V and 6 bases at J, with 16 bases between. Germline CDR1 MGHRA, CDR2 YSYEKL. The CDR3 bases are TGCGCCAGCAGCCAAGACAGGGGCAATGTTCGGGATACGCAGTATTTT. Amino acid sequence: CASSQDRGNVRDTQYF.

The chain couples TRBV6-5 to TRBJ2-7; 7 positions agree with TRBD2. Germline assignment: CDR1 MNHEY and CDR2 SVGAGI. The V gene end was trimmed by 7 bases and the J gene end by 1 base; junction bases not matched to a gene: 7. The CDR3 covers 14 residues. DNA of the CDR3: TGTGCCAGCACCGGTTGGGGGGGGTCCTACGAGCAGTACTTC. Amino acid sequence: CASTGWGGSYEQYF.

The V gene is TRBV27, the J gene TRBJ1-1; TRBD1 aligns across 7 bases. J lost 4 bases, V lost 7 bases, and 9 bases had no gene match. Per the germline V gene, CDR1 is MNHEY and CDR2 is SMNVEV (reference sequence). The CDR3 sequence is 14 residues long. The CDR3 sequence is CASIDRASGTEAFF. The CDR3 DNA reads TGTGCCAGCATTGACAGGGCAAGTGGCACTGAAGCTTTCTTT.

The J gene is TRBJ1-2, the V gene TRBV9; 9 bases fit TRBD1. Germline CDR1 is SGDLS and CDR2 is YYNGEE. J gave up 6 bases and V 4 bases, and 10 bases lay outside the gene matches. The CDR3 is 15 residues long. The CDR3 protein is CASSPVDRGINGYTF. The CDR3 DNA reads TGTGCCAGCAGCCCCGTGGACAGGGGCATTAATGGCTACACCTTC.

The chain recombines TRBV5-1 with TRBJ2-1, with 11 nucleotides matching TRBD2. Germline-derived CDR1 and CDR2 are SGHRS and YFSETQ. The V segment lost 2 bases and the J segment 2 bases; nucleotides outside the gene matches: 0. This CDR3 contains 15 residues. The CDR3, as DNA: TGCGCCAGCAGCTTTAGCGGGGGGGCCTACAATGAGCAGTTCTTC. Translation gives CASSFSGGAYNEQFF.

CDR3 in DNA: TGCGCCAGCATAGGGGGCTATAGCGGCGAGCAGTACTTC. Protein: CASIGGYSGEQYF. The V and J genes are TRBV10-2 and TRBJ2-7; tentative D call: TRBD1 (7 bases). Trimming removed 7 bases from V and 6 bases from J, with 16 bases in between. Germline V lookup: CDR1 WSHSY, CDR2 SAAADI. The CDR3 totals 13 residues.

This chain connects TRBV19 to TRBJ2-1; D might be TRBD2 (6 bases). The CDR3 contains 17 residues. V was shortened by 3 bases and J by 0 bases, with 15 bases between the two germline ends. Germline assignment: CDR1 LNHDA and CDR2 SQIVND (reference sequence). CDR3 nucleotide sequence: TGTGCCAGTAGTATTTTCGGCGGGGTTCCCTCCTACAATGAGCAGTTCTTC. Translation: CASSIFGGVPSYNEQFF.

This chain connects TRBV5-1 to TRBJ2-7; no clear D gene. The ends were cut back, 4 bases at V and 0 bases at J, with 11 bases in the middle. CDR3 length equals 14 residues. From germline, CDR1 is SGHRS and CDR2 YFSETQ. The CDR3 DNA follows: TGCGCCAGCAGCCCTTACAGAGTCTCCTACGAGCAGTACTTC. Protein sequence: CASSPYRVSYEQYF.

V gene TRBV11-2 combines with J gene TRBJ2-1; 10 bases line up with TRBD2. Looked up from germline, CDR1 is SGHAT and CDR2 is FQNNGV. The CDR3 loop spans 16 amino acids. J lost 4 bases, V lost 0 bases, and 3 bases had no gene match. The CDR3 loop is CASSLDRTSGYNEQFF. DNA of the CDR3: TGTGCCAGCAGCTTAGACAGGACTAGCGGATACAATGAGCAGTTCTTC. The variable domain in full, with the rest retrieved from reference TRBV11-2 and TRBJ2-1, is EAGVAQSPRYKIIEKRQSVAFWCNPISGHATLYWYQQILGQGPKLLIQFQNNGVVDDSQLPKDRFSAERLKGVDSTLKIQPAKLEDSAVYLCASSLDRTSGYNEQFFGPGTRLTVL.

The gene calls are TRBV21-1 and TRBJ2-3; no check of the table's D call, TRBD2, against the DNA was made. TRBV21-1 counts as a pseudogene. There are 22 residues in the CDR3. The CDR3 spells CARRGQGLAGSSSNPSTDTQYF. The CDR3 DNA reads TGTGCCAGACGGGGACAGGGACTAGCGGGGTCATCTTCAAATCCTAGCACAGATACGCAGTATTTT.

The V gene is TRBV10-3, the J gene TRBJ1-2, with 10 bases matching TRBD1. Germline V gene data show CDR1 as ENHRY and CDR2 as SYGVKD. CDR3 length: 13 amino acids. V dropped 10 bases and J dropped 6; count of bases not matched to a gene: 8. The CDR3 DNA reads TGTGCCACTGCGGGGGACAGGGGCAATGGCTACACCTTC. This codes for CATAGDRGNGYTF.

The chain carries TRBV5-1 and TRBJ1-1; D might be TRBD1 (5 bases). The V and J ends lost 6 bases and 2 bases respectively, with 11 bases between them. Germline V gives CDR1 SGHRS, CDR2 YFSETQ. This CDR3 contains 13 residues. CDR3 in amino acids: CASTGHDNTEAFF. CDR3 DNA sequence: TGCGCCAGCACCGGACACGATAACACTGAAGCTTTCTTT.